The present T cell receptor (beta chain) was sequenced within a study of T-cell reconstitution after alpha-beta-depleted transplantation in children. Findings and limits, study-wide: Day-60 TCRbeta diversity that was high in some patients was derived from surviving recipient T cells and thymic progenitors.

The TCRbeta library was prepared with unique molecular identifiers. TCRdb reprocessed the PCR reads with MiXCR, giving one entry per CDR3 protein. Of approximately 70,000 distinct CDR3 sequences detected, roughly 4.9% appear once; the ten largest clones hold 15% to 20%. This clonotype was recorded many times. Its matching antigen is unknown. A read error may account for a junction end that differs from germline. The CDR3 spans 13 residues. Germline CDR1 SGHDT, CDR2 YYEEEE. The chain couples TRBV5-6 to TRBJ2-5; 8 nucleotides align to TRBD2. The receptor comes from a boy in the first two years of life who had a stem cell transplant for acute myeloid leukemia, so the T cells may come from the graft donor. The specimen was PBMCs, mostly from graft donor cells, collected 180 days after TCRalphabeta/CD19-depleted stem cell transplant. The CDR3 protein is CASRLAGHETQYF. The CDR3 coding sequence is TGTGCCAGCCGCTTAGCGGGGCATGAGACCCAGTACTTC.